Shown below are 29 T cell receptor beta chains from a single sample sequenced in a study of blood T cell repertoires in COVID-19. The table came from immunoSEQ multiplex PCR; TCRdb's copy has only in-frame clones and leaves some out. The sample comprises more than 350,000 clones, 70% to 90% of which are singletons, and about 3% rests with the top ten. Material for sequencing was peripheral blood. These receptors all come from a woman aged 25 to 39 with COVID-19, enrolled during active disease.

This chain connects TRBV5-1 to TRBJ1-4; TRBD1 is a possible D gene (6 bases). Germline loops: CDR1 SGHRS, CDR2 YFSETQ. There are 14 residues in the CDR3. The V end was cut by 6 bases, the J end by 6 bases, with 15 bases between. As DNA, the CDR3 is TGCGCCAGCAACAGGGATTTAGATGATGAAAAACTGTTTTTT. Translation: CASNRDLDDEKLFF. The whole variable domain, filled in from reference TRBV5-1 and TRBJ1-4, reads KAGVTQTPRYLIKTRGQQVTLSCSPISGHRSVSWYQQTPGQGLQFLFEYFSETQRNKGNFPGRFSGRQFSNSRSEMNVSTLELGDSALYLCASNRDLDDEKLFFGSGTQLSVL.

The gene calls are TRBV11-2 and TRBJ1-4; perhaps TRBD1 as D (6 bases). This CDR3 has 18 amino acids. Germline CDR1 and CDR2: SGHAT and FQNNGV. V dropped 5 bases and J dropped 1 base, with 20 bases sitting between them. CDR3 loop: CASSNAGARGGTNEKLFF. The CDR3 nucleotides are TGTGCCAGCAGCAACGCAGGGGCCCGCGGGGGAACTAATGAAAAACTGTTTTTT.

V usage is TRBV7-6 and J usage is TRBJ1-1; no clear D gene. Looked up from germline, CDR1 is SGHVS and CDR2 is FNYEAQ. V dropped 1 base and J dropped 2 bases, with 17 bases sitting between them. The CDR3 is 17 residues long. The CDR3 here is CASSLDLSEYLNTEAFF. CDR3 DNA: TGTGCCAGCAGCTTAGATCTGAGCGAATATCTTAACACTGAAGCTTTCTTT.

The sample holds a few counts of this clone. V gene TRBV29-1 combines with J gene TRBJ2-7; 9 nucleotides agree with TRBD2. Losses at the gene ends were 2 bases for V and 3 bases for J; bases not matched to a gene: 5. Germline V gene lookup returns CDR1 SQVTM and CDR2 ANQGSEA. This CDR3 has 14 residues. The CDR3 loop reads CSVESRAGGYEQYF. For the CDR3, the DNA is TGCAGCGTTGAATCCCGAGCGGGGGGCTACGAGCAGTACTTC.

This rearrangement joins TRBV5-6 to TRBJ1-6, with a weak D call TRBD1 (6 bases). V was clipped by 0 bases and J by 1 base, with 11 bases between them. Germline V gene data show CDR1 as SGHDT and CDR2 as YYEEEE. This CDR3 is 17 amino acids long. CDR3 nucleotide sequence: TGTGCCAGCAGCTTGGGGCCGCAGGGGTCCTATAATTCACCCCTCCACTTT. Amino acid sequence: CASSLGPQGSYNSPLHF.

The V and J genes are TRBV28 and TRBJ1-2; D is ambiguous. The germline gives CDR1 MDHEN, CDR2 SYDVKM. The CDR3 totals 13 residues. Trimming cost V 8 bases and J 8 bases, with 18 bases left between them. The CDR3: CASDDTSYDGYTF. CDR3 sequence (DNA): TGTGCCAGCGACGACACCAGTTATGACGGCTACACCTTC.

The chain recombines TRBV24-1 with TRBJ2-2; TRBD2 aligns across 8 bases. The trim removed 4 bases at V and 3 bases at J, leaving 6 bases unmatched. Germline V CDR1 and CDR2: KGHDR, SFDVKD. CDR3 length equals 16 residues. The CDR3 sequence: CATSDGRAGYTGELFF. CDR3 DNA: TGTGCCACCAGTGACGGGAGGGCGGGGTACACCGGGGAGCTGTTTTTT.

This clone was found a few times. The rearrangement joins TRBV28 to TRBJ1-5, with D possibly matching TRBD1 (6 bases). V lost 6 bases and J lost 8, with 17 bases in between. The CDR3 sequence is 14 residues long. CDR1 MDHEN and CDR2 SYDVKM come from the germline V gene. DNA for the CDR3: TGTGCCAGCAGCCCCCCCCGGGAGGGGGAGCCCCAGCATTTT. Translating it yields CASSPPREGEPQHF. Looking up the rest from reference TRBV28 and TRBJ1-5 gives the full variable domain: DVKVTQSSRYLVKRTGEKVFLECVQDMDHENMFWYRQDPGLGLRLIYFSYDVKMKEKGDIPEGYSVSREKKERFSLILESASTNQTSMYLCASSPPREGEPQHFGDGTRLSIL.

V is TRBV19 and J is TRBJ1-1; D is unresolved. The CDR3 loop spans 14 amino acids. The germline gives CDR1 LNHDA, CDR2 SQIVND (reference sequence). Trimming took 3 bases from V and 5 from J, leaving 13 bases between them. CDR3 sequence: CASSIGLRETEAFF. CDR3 nucleotides: TGTGCCAGTAGTATTGGCTTGAGGGAAACTGAAGCTTTCTTT.

The rearrangement uses TRBV14 and TRBJ2-3, with 9 bases that match TRBD2. V was pared by 3 bases and J by 2 bases, with 6 bases of the junction left unmatched. Germline V gives CDR1 SGHDN, CDR2 FVKESK. CDR3 length: 16 residues. Here the CDR3 reads CASSQLQGLATDTQYF. The CDR3 DNA follows: TGTGCCAGCAGCCAGCTCCAGGGACTAGCCACAGATACGCAGTATTTT. Full variable domain (outside the CDR3, taken from reference TRBV14 and TRBJ2-3): EAGVTQFPSHSVIEKGQTVTLRCDPISGHDNLYWYRRVMGKEIKFLLHFVKESKQDESGMPNNRFLAERTGGTYSTLKVQPAELEDSGVYFCASSQLQGLATDTQYFGPGTRLTVL.

About this clone: The sample holds other DNA sequences that translate to the same CDR3. The rearrangement joins TRBV5-1 to TRBJ2-3; TRBD2 matches at 9 bases. CDR3 size: 15 residues. Losses at the gene ends were 0 bases for V and 3 bases for J; bases not matched to a gene: 2. Germline loops: CDR1 SGHRS, CDR2 YFSETQ. For the CDR3, the DNA is TGCGCCAGCAGCTTGGGGGCGGGGGGGACAGATACGCAGTATTTT. Translating gives CASSLGAGGTDTQYF.

The rearrangement uses TRBV12-5 and TRBJ1-4; TRBD1 agrees at 7 bases. The length of the CDR3 is 16 residues. The germline CDR1 and CDR2 sequences are LGHNT and FRNRAP. V shed 7 bases and J 10 bases; nucleotides not matched to a gene: 18. The CDR3 DNA reads TGTGCTAGTGTGATGACCAGGGGGTCCCGCGGACGAAAACTGTTTTTT. Translation gives CASVMTRGSRGRKLFF.

The chain couples TRBV15 to TRBJ2-1; 13 nucleotides line up with TRBD2. CDR1 and CDR2 (germline): LNHNV, YYDKDF (reference sequence). The V and J ends lost 4 bases and 10 bases, in that order; junction bases with no gene match: 10. The length of the CDR3 is 16 residues. CDR3 bases: TGTGCCACCAGCACATCGGGACTAGCGGGAAGTCAGGAGCAGTTCTTC. It codes for CATSTSGLAGSQEQFF. Drawing the rest from reference TRBV15 and TRBJ2-1, the complete variable domain is DAMVIQNPRYQVTQFGKPVTLSCSQTLNHNVMYWYQQKSSQAPKLLFHYYDKDFNNEADTPDNFQSRRPNTSFCFLDIRSPGLGDTAMYLCATSTSGLAGSQEQFFGPGTRLTVL.

The chain employs TRBV5-4 and TRBJ2-3; no reliable D call. The germline V gene has CDR1 SGHNT and CDR2 YYREEE (reference sequence). The CDR3 is 12 amino acids. Trimming took 1 base from V and 6 from J, leaving 6 bases between them. The CDR3 loop is CASSLTQDTQYF. CDR3 DNA sequence: TGTGCCAGCAGCTTGACGCAGGATACGCAGTATTTT.

The CDR3, as DNA: TGTGCCAGCGGGGCTAGCGGGTACAATGAGCAGTTCTTC. Its translation: CASGASGYNEQFF. The rearrangement links TRBV6-6 to TRBJ2-1, with 8 bases lining up with TRBD2. CDR3 length: 13 residues. Germline V gene lookup returns CDR1 MNHNY and CDR2 SVGAGI (reference sequence). V lost 8 bases to trimming and J lost 4 bases; unmatched junction nucleotides: 4.

This chain links TRBV5-5 with TRBJ2-5; D is possibly TRBD2 (6 bases). V lost 4 bases, J lost 2 bases, and 18 bases lay in between. The CDR3 spans 16 residues. Germline CDR1 and CDR2: SGHKS and YYEKEE (reference sequence). CDR3 nucleotide sequence: TGTGCCAGCAGCCCCCAACCTAGCGCCGCACAAGAGACCCAGTACTTC. It translates to CASSPQPSAAQETQYF.

J is TRBJ1-2 and V is TRBV19, with D unresolved. Trimming took off 3 bases at V and 4 bases at J, with 9 bases between the two ends. Looked up from germline, CDR1 is LNHDA and CDR2 is SQIVND (reference sequence). The CDR3 runs 13 residues. This CDR3 reads CASSMPNSYGYTF. The CDR3 coding sequence is TGTGCCAGTAGTATGCCGAACAGCTATGGCTACACCTTC. Drawing the rest from reference TRBV19 and TRBJ1-2, the complete variable domain is DGGITQSPKYLFRKEGQNVTLSCEQNLNHDAMYWYRQDPGQGLRLIYYSQIVNDFQKGDIAEGYSVSREKKESFPLTVTSAQKNPTAFYLCASSMPNSYGYTFGSGTRLTVV.

The chain carries TRBV7-2 and TRBJ2-3; D not resolved. Germline V CDR1 and CDR2: SGHTA, FQGNSA. V gave up 1 base and J gave up 0 bases, with 5 bases separating them. The CDR3 contains 14 residues. CDR3 DNA: TGTGCCAGCAGCTTAGTGGAGAGCACAGATACGCAGTATTTT. Protein: CASSLVESTDTQYF. Variable domain in full (rest from reference TRBV7-2 and TRBJ2-3): GAGVSQSPSNKVTEKGKDVELRCDPISGHTALYWYRQSLGQGLEFLIYFQGNSAPDKSGLPSDRFSAERTGGSVSTLTIQRTQQEDSAVYLCASSLVESTDTQYFGPGTRLTVL.

The rearrangement uses TRBV7-2 and TRBJ2-2; TRBD2 aligns across 14 bases. V trimming: 3 bases; J trimming: 5 bases; junction bases outside the gene matches: 8. This CDR3 spans 18 amino acids. In germline, CDR1 is SGHTA, CDR2 FQGNSA. In nucleotides, the CDR3 is TGTGCCAGCAGCTTCAAAGGACTAGCGGGGGGTGCTACCGGGGAGCTGTTTTTT. Translated: CASSFKGLAGGATGELFF.

The rearrangement uses TRBV3-1 (or the pseudogene TRBV3-2) and TRBJ1-4; the match to TRBD1 covers 7 bases. J gave up 7 bases and V 4 bases, and 6 bases lay outside the gene matches. Germline V gene lookup returns CDR1 LGHDT and CDR2 YNNKEL (reference sequence). There are 14 residues in the CDR3. CDR3 sequence (DNA): TGTGCCAGCAGCCGGAAGGGGGCTGTTGAAAAACTGTTTTTT. It codes for CASSRKGAVEKLFF.

V usage is TRBV18 and J usage is TRBJ2-5; D unresolved. The CDR3 runs to 12 residues. V was trimmed by 6 bases and J by 0 bases, leaving 5 bases between them. Germline lookup yields CDR1 KGHSH and CDR2 LQKENI. CDR3 DNA: TGTGCCAGCTCTCTCTACCAAGAGACCCAGTACTTC. Protein: CASSLYQETQYF.

The rearrangement links TRBV19 to TRBJ2-7; no clear D. Trimming left V 5 bases short and J 0 bases short, with 17 bases between. Germline V lookup: CDR1 LNHDA, CDR2 SQIVND (reference sequence). The CDR3 is 16 amino acids. CDR3 residues: CASSQPRSAYSYEQYF. The CDR3 bases are TGTGCCAGTAGTCAACCCCGGTCCGCGTACTCCTACGAGCAGTACTTC.

The V call is TRBV11-2, the J call TRBJ2-1; 9 nucleotides match TRBD1. After removal of 2 bases from V and 2 bases from J, the junction contained 1 base not matched to a gene. Germline lookup yields CDR1 SGHAT and CDR2 FQNNGV. The CDR3 is 15 amino acids. In nucleotides, the CDR3 is TGTGCCAGCAGCTTAAACAGGGGGCCCTACAATGAGCAGTTCTTC. It translates to CASSLNRGPYNEQFF.

This clone is a singleton in its sample. V is TRBV19 and J is TRBJ1-4; unclear D gene. V was pared by 1 base and J by 5 bases, with 14 bases between. From germline, CDR1 is LNHDA and CDR2 SQIVND (reference sequence). The CDR3 length is 16 residues. The CDR3 region is CASSIVRVYANEKLFF. The CDR3 DNA is TGTGCCAGTAGTATAGTTCGAGTCTACGCGAATGAAAAACTGTTTTTT.

The V and J genes are TRBV28 and TRBJ1-2, with 7 bases aligning to TRBD1. This CDR3 has 12 residues. The germline CDR1 and CDR2 sequences are MDHEN and SYDVKM. The V segment lost 5 bases and the J segment 5 bases; nucleotides outside the gene matches: 2. The CDR3 sequence is CASSRGQYGYTF. CDR3 bases: TGTGCCAGCAGTAGGGGACAGTATGGCTACACCTTC.

The chain recombines TRBV7-8 with TRBJ1-1; TRBD1 matches at 9 bases. J lost 10 bases, V lost 1 base, and 4 bases had no gene match. The CDR3 is 13 amino acids. Germline assignment: CDR1 SGHVS and CDR2 FQNEAQ. CDR3 in amino acids: CASSLGGQGRAFF. The CDR3 coding sequence is TGTGCCAGCAGCTTAGGGGGACAGGGAAGAGCTTTCTTT.

The sample holds a few counts of this clone. J is TRBJ1-3 and V is TRBV28; 7 bases are a match to TRBD1. The length of the CDR3 is 16 residues. V was clipped by 5 bases and J by 0 bases; unmatched bases: 7. CDR1 and CDR2 from the germline V gene are MDHEN and SYDVKM. Here the CDR3 DNA reads TGTGCCAGCAGTACCCTAAGGGGGCCCTCTGGAAACACCATATATTTT. Translation: CASSTLRGPSGNTIYF.

On this clone itself: One end of the junction varies from germline; a read error may be responsible. The chain recombines TRBV7-7 with TRBJ2-5; TRBD2 might be the D (6 bases). Looked up from germline, CDR1 is SSHAT and CDR2 is FNYEAQ (reference sequence). This CDR3 is built from 15 residues. CDR3 sequence (DNA): TGTGCTAGCAGCTTATGGGGTGGCCGGGAGGAGACCCAGTACTTC. Encoded protein: CASSLWGGREETQYF.

This clone showed up just once. The V gene is TRBV19, the J gene TRBJ2-7, with D maybe TRBD1 (6 bases). The CDR3 sequence is 15 residues long. CDR1 and CDR2 from the germline V gene are LNHDA and SQIVND (reference sequence). Trimming removed 5 bases at V and 0 bases at J, with 14 bases between. The CDR3 sequence is CASSYAGTNSYEQYF. CDR3 DNA sequence: TGTGCCAGTAGTTATGCCGGGACAAACTCCTACGAGCAGTACTTC.